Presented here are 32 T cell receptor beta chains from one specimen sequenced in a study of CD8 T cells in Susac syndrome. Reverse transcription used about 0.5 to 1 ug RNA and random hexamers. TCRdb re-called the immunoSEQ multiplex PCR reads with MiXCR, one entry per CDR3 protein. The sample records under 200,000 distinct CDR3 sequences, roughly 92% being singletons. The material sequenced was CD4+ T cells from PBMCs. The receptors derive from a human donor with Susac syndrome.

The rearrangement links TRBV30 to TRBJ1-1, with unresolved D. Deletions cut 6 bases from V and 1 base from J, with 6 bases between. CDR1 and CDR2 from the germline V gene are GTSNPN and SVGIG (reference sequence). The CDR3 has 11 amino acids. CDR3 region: CACAANTEAFF. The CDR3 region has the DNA TGTGCCTGCGCAGCGAACACTGAAGCTTTCTTT. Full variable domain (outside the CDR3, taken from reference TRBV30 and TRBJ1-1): SQTIHQWPATLVQPVGSPLSLECTVEGTSNPNLYWYRQAAGRGLQLLFYSVGIGQISSEVPQNLSASRPQDRQFILSSKKLLLSDSGFYLCACAANTEAFFGQGTRLTVV.

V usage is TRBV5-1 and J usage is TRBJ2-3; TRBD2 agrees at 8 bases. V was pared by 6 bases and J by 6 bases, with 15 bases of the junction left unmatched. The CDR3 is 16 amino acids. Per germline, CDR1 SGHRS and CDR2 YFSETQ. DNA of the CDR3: TGCGCCAGCAATCCGGGGGGGGGCGCGAAATCCGATACGCAGTATTTT. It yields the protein CASNPGGGAKSDTQYF.

The CDR3 here is CASTPDSHEQYF. For the CDR3, the DNA is TGTGCCAGCACTCCCGACAGCCACGAGCAGTACTTC. The gene calls are TRBV2 and TRBJ2-7, with a tentative D call TRBD1 (5 bases). Trimming pared 7 bases from V and 5 bases from J, leaving 12 bases between. This CDR3 comprises 12 residues. Germline V gives CDR1 SNHLY, CDR2 FYNNEI.

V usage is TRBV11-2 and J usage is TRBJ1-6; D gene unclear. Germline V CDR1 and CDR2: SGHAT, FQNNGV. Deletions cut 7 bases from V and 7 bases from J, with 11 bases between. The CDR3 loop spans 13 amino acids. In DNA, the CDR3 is TGTGCCAGCAACAACGGATTGAATTCACCCCTCCACTTT. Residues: CASNNGLNSPLHF.

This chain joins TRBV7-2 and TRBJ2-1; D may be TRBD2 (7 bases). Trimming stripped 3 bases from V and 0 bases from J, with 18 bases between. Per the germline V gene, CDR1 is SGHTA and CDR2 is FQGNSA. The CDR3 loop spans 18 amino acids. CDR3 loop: CASSFPMGGGRSYNEQFF. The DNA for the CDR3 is TGTGCCAGCAGCTTCCCCATGGGCGGGGGCCGCTCCTACAATGAGCAGTTCTTC.

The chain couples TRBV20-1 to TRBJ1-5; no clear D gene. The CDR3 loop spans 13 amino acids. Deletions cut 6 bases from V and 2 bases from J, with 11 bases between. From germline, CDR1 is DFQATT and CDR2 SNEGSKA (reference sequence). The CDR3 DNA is TGCAGTGCGAACCGGGAACGCAATCAGCCCCAGCATTTT. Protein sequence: CSANRERNQPQHF.

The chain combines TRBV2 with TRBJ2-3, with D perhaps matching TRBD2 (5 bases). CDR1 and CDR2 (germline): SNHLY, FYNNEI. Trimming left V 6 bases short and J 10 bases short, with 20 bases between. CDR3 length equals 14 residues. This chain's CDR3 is CASSQTQVGVPQYF. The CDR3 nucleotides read TGTGCCAGCAGCCAAACCCAAGTCGGGGTGCCGCAGTATTTT. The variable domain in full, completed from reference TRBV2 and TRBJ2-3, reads EPEVTQTPSHQVTQMGQEVILRCVPISNHLYFYWYRQILGQKVEFLVSFYNNEISEKSEIFDDQFSVERPDGSNFTLKIRSTKLEDSAMYFCASSQTQVGVPQYFGPGTRLTVL.

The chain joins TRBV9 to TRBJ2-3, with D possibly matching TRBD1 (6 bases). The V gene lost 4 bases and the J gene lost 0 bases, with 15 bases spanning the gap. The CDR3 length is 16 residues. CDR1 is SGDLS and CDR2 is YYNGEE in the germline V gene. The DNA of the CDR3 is TGTGCCAGCAGCATCGGACAGATAGGGAGCACAGATACGCAGTATTTT. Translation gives CASSIGQIGSTDTQYF.

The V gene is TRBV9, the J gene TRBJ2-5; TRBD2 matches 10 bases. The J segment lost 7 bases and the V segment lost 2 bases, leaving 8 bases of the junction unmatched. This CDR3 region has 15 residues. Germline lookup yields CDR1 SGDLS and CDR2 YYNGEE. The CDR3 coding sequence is TGTGCCAGCAGCGTGGAGCGGGGGGGCCGGGTGACCCAGTACTTC. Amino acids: CASSVERGGRVTQYF.

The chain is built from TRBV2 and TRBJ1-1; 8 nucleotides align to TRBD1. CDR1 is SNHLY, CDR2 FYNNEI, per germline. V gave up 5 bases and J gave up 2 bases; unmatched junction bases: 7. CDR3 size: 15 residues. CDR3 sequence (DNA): TGTGCCAGCAGTCGGGAGGGACAGGTTAACACTGAAGCTTTCTTT. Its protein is CASSREGQVNTEAFF.

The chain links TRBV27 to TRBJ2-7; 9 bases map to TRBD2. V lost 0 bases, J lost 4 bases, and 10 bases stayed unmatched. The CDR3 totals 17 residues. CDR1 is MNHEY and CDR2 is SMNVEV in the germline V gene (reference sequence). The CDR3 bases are TGTGCCAGCAGTTTATCCCTCAGGAGCGGGGGGTCTTACGAGCAGTACTTC. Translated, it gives CASSLSLRSGGSYEQYF.

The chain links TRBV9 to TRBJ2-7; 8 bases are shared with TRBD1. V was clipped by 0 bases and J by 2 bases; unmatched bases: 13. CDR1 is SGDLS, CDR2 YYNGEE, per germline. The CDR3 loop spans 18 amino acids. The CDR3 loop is CASSVAGDGTGLAYEQYF. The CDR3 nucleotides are TGTGCCAGCAGCGTAGCTGGTGACGGGACAGGCTTGGCCTACGAGCAGTACTTC. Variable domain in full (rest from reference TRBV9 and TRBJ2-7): DSGVTQTPKHLITATGQRVTLRCSPRSGDLSVYWYQQSLDQGLQFLIQYYNGEERAKGNILERFSAQQFPDLHSELNLSSLELGDSALYFCASSVAGDGTGLAYEQYFGPGTRLTVT.

The chain's CDR3 is CASRYRGPNTGELFF. The CDR3 nucleotides are TGTGCCAGCCGCTACAGGGGCCCGAACACCGGGGAGCTGTTTTTT. V gene TRBV7-8 combines with J gene TRBJ2-2; 7 nucleotides match TRBD1. Trimming at V came to 8 bases and at J to 0 bases, leaving 6 bases not matched to a gene. Germline values: CDR1 SGHVS, CDR2 FQNEAQ. The CDR3 runs 15 residues.

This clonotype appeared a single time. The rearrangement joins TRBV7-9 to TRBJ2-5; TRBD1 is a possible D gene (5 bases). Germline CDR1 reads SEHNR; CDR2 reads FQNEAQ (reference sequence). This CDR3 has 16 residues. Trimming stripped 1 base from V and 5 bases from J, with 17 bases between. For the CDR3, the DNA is TGTGCCAGCAGCTTAGTTCCTAGGGGTGTCGGGGAGACCCAGTACTTC. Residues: CASSLVPRGVGETQYF.

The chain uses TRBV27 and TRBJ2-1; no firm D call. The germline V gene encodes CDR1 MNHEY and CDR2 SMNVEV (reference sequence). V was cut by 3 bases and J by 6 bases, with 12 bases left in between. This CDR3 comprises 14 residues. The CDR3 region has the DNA TGTGCCAGCAGTTTGACGGAGTTAACCAATGAGCAGTTCTTC. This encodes CASSLTELTNEQFF.

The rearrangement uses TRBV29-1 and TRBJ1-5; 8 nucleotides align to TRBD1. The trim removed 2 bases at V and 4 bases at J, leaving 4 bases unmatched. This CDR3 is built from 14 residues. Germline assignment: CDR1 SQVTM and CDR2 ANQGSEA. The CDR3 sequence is CSVETGGKNQPQHF. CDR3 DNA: TGCAGCGTTGAAACAGGGGGGAAGAATCAGCCCCAGCATTTT. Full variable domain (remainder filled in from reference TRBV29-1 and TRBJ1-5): SAVISQKPSRDICQRGTSLTIQCQVDSQVTMMFWYRQQPGQSLTLIATANQGSEATYESGFVIDKFPISRPNLTFSTLTVSNMSPEDSSIYLCSVETGGKNQPQHFGDGTRLSIL.

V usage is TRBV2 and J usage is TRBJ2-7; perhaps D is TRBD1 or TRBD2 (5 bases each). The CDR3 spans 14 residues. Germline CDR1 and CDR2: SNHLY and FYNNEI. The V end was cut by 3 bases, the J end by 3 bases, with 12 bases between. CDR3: CASSDQGRDYEQYF. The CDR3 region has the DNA TGTGCCAGCAGTGACCAGGGACGAGACTACGAGCAGTACTTC. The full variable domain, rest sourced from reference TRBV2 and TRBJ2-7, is EPEVTQTPSHQVTQMGQEVILRCVPISNHLYFYWYRQILGQKVEFLVSFYNNEISEKSEIFDDQFSVERPDGSNFTLKIRSTKLEDSAMYFCASSDQGRDYEQYFGPGTRLTVT.

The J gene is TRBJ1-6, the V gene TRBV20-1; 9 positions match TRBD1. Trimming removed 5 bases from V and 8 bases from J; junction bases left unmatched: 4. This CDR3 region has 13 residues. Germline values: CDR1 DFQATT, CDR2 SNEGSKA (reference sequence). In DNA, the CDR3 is TGCAGTGCTCCGGGACAGGGTTATTCACCCCTCCACTTT. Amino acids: CSAPGQGYSPLHF.

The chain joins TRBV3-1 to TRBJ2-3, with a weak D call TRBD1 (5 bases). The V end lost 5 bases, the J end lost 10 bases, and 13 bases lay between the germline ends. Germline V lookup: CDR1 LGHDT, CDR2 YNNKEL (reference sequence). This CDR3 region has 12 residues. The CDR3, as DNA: TGTGCCAGCAGCACATCAGGGAAGGCGCAGTATTTT. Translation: CASSTSGKAQYF.

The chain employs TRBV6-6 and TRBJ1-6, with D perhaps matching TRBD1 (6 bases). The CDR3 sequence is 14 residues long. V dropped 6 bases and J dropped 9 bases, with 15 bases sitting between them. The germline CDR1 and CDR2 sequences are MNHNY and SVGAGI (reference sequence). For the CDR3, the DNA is TGTGCCAGCAGCACGGACAGTACTCGTTCACCCCTCCACTTT. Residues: CASSTDSTRSPLHF.

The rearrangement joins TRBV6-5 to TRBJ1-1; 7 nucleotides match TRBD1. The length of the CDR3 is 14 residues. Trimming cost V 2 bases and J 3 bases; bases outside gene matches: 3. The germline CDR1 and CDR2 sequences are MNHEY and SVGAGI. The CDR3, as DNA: TGTGCCAGCAGTTACGGAGGACAGGACACTGAAGCTTTCTTT. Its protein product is CASSYGGQDTEAFF.

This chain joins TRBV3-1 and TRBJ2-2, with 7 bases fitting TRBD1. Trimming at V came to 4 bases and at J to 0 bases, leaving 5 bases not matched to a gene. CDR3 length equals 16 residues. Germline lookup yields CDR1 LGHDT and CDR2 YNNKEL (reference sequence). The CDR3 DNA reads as TGTGCCAGCAGCCTAGAGGGACAGCCGAACACCGGGGAGCTGTTTTTT. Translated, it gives CASSLEGQPNTGELFF.

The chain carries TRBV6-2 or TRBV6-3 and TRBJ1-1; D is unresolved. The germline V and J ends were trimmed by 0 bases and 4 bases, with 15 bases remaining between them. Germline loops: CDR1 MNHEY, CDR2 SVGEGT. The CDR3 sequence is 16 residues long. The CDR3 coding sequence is TGTGCCAGCAGTTACTCGCCCACTCGCCGAGGCACTGAAGCTTTCTTT. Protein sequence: CASSYSPTRRGTEAFF.

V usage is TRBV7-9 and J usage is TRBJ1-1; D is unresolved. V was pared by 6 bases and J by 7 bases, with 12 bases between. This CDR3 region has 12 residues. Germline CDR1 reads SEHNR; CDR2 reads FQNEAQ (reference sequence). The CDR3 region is CASSFPGGEAFF. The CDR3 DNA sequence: TGTGCCAGCAGTTTCCCTGGCGGTGAAGCTTTCTTT.

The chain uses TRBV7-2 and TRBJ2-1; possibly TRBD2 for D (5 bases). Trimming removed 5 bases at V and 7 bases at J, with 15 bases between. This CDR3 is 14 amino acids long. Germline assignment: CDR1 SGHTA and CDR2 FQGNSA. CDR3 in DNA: TGTGCCAGCAGCCTAGACCTTTCGGGAAATGAGCAGTTCTTC. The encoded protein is CASSLDLSGNEQFF.

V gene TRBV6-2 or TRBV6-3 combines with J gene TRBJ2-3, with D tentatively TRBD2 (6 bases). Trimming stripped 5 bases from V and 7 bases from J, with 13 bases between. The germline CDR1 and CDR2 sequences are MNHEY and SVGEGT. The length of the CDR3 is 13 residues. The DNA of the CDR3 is TGTGCCAGCAGTAAAGAGGGGAGGTATACGCAGTATTTT. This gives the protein CASSKEGRYTQYF.

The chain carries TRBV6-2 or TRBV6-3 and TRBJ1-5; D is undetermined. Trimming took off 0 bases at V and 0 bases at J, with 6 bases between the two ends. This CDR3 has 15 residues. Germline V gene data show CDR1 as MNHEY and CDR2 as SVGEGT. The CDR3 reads CASSYSKGSNQPQHF. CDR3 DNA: TGTGCCAGCAGTTACTCTAAGGGTAGCAATCAGCCCCAGCATTTT.

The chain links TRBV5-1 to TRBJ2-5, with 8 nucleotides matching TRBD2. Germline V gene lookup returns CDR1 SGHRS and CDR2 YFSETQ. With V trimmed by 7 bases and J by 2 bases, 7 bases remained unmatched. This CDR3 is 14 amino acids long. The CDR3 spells CASRRSGGQETQYF. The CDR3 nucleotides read TGCGCCAGCCGCCGCAGCGGGGGACAAGAGACCCAGTACTTC.

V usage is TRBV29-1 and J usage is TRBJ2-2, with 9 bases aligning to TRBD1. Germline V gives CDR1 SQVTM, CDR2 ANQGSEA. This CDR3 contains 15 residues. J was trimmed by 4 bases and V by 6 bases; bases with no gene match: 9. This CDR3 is CSVSGTGLGTGELFF. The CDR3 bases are TGCAGCGTATCCGGGACAGGGCTCGGCACCGGGGAGCTGTTTTTT.

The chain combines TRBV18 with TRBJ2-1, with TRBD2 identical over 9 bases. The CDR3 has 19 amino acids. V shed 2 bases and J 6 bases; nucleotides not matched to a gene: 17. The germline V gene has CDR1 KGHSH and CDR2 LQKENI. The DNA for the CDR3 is TGTGCCAGCTCACCAATGCAAGCGGGGGGCCTTAGGCGGGCCAATGAGCAGTTCTTC. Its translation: CASSPMQAGGLRRANEQFF.

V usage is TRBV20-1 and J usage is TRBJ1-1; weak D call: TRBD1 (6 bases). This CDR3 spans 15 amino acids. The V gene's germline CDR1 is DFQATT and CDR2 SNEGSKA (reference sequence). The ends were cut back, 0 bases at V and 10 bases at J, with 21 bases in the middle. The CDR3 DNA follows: TGCAGTGCTAGAGATCGGGGAAGGGGGAATCTAGGAGCTTTCTTT. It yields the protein CSARDRGRGNLGAFF.

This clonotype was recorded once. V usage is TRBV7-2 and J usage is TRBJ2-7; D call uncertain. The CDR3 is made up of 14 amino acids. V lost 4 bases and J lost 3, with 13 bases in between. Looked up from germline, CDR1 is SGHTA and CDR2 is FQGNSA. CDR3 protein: CASSSRRQIYEQYF. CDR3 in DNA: TGTGCCAGCAGCTCTAGACGACAAATCTACGAGCAGTACTTC.